The rows below give T cell receptor beta chains drawn from one sample of a study of OX40 agonist ivuxolimab in advanced cancers. Assay used: immunoSEQ multiplex PCR; TCRdb lists only in-frame clones, some missing. The data show over 85,000 clones, approximately 89% seen once. The sequences come from CD4+ or CD8+ T cells sorted from blood, collected in a trial of the OX40 agonist ivuxolimab. Source of these receptors: an adult with an advanced solid tumor such as melanoma, head and neck, liver or kidney cancer. CDR3s include the opening cysteine and the closing phenylalanine or tryptophan. D genes are given only for firm matches. Some rows mark clone size as missing; the rest say once, few, many or name a class of expanded clone.

j_call: TRBJ1-5; d_call: .; clone_size: once; v_call: TRBV30; cdr3_nt: TGTGCCTGGTCCGGGACTACTAATCAGCCCCAGCATTTT; cdr3_aa: CAWSGTTNQPQHF
j_call: TRBJ2-2; d_call: .; clone_size: .; v_call: TRBV7-2; cdr3_nt: TGTGCCAGCAGCTTGGACGCCGGGGGAGGCGGGGAGCTGTTTTTT; cdr3_aa: CASSLDAGGGGELFF
j_call: TRBJ1-1; d_call: .; clone_size: .; v_call: TRBV7-3; cdr3_nt: TGTGCCAGCAGCTTAACTGGGGCGGGCTACGGGAACACTGAAGCTTTCTTT; cdr3_aa: CASSLTGAGYGNTEAFF
j_call: TRBJ1-5; d_call: .; clone_size: once; v_call: TRBV30; cdr3_nt: TGTGCCTGGAGAGAAGGGTCGCGGGGGGATCAGCCCCAGCATTTT; cdr3_aa: CAWREGSRGDQPQHF
j_call: TRBJ2-2; d_call: .; clone_size: .; v_call: TRBV25-1; cdr3_nt: TGTGCCAGCAGTGAATATTATCCGGGAGCTAACACCGGGGAGCTGTTTTTT; cdr3_aa: CASSEYYPGANTGELFF
j_call: TRBJ1-1; d_call: .; clone_size: .; v_call: TRBV19; cdr3_nt: TGTGCCAGCGTAAAGAGTCCCCCTATGAACACTGAAGCTTTCTTT; cdr3_aa: CASVKSPPMNTEAFF
j_call: TRBJ1-1; d_call: .; clone_size: .; v_call: TRBV23-1; cdr3_nt: TGCGCCAGACCCGAGAACACTGAAGCTTTCTTT; cdr3_aa: CARPENTEAFF
j_call: TRBJ1-4; d_call: .; clone_size: .; v_call: TRBV19; cdr3_nt: TGTGCCAGTAGTATTAGTCTTGAGCTGGTTTGGGAAAAACTGTTTTTT; cdr3_aa: CASSISLELVWEKLFF
j_call: TRBJ1-5; d_call: .; clone_size: .; v_call: TRBV5-1; cdr3_nt: TGCGCCAGCAGCTTGGTTCGGGGACTCCGTAAGGCCCAGCATTTT; cdr3_aa: CASSLVRGLRKAQHF
j_call: TRBJ2-2; d_call: .; clone_size: .; v_call: TRBV30; cdr3_nt: TGTGCCTGGAGTGTATCCTACACCGGGGAGCTGTTTTTT; cdr3_aa: CAWSVSYTGELFF
j_call: TRBJ1-2; d_call: .; clone_size: .; v_call: TRBV28; cdr3_nt: TGTGCCAGCAGTTTATCCCCCTATGGCTACACCTTC; cdr3_aa: CASSLSPYGYTF
j_call: TRBJ1-1; d_call: .; clone_size: .; v_call: TRBV5-1; cdr3_nt: TGCGCCAGCAGCTTGGCCGAGGACACTGAAGCTTTCTTT; cdr3_aa: CASSLAEDTEAFF
j_call: TRBJ1-2; d_call: .; clone_size: .; v_call: TRBV13; cdr3_nt: TGTGCCAGCAGCTTATTTCAGGGGCCCCGGACAAGCTATGGCTACACCTTC; cdr3_aa: CASSLFQGPRTSYGYTF
j_call: TRBJ2-7; d_call: TRBD1; clone_size: .; v_call: TRBV27; cdr3_nt: TGTGCCAGCAGTCCATCACGGACAGGACGTTCTACCTACGAGCAGTACTTC; cdr3_aa: CASSPSRTGRSTYEQYF
j_call: TRBJ2-3; d_call: TRBD1; clone_size: .; v_call: TRBV5-1; cdr3_nt: TGCGCCAGCAGCTACCTCGGACAGGGAAACACAGATACGCAGTATTTT; cdr3_aa: CASSYLGQGNTDTQYF
j_call: TRBJ2-7; d_call: .; clone_size: .; v_call: TRBV29-1; cdr3_nt: TGCAGCGACCCGGGGTCCGAGCAGTACTTC; cdr3_aa: CSDPGSEQYF
j_call: TRBJ1-1; d_call: .; clone_size: few; v_call: TRBV30; cdr3_nt: TGTGCCTGGAACCCACCCCGGGGGTTATTCGAAGCTTTCTTT; cdr3_aa: CAWNPPRGLFEAFF
j_call: TRBJ1-2; d_call: .; clone_size: .; v_call: TRBV7-9; cdr3_nt: TGTGCCAGCAGCATCGAAGGGGTATCCACCTTC; cdr3_aa: CASSIEGVSTF
j_call: TRBJ1-1; d_call: .; clone_size: .; v_call: TRBV6-1; cdr3_nt: TGTGCCAGCAGTGAACTGAGGACAGCCGAAGTTTTCTTT; cdr3_aa: CASSELRTAEVFF
j_call: TRBJ1-2; d_call: TRBD1; clone_size: .; v_call: TRBV7-9; cdr3_nt: TGTGCCAGCAGCTGGACAGGGGAGATATCTAACTATGGCTACACCTTC; cdr3_aa: CASSWTGEISNYGYTF
j_call: TRBJ2-1; d_call: TRBD1; clone_size: .; v_call: TRBV29-1; cdr3_nt: TGCAGCGTGGACAGGGTGTTATACAATGAGCAGTTCTTC; cdr3_aa: CSVDRVLYNEQFF
j_call: TRBJ2-3; d_call: TRBD2; clone_size: .; v_call: TRBV15; cdr3_nt: TGTGCCACGACTAGCAATGGTGGCGATACGCAGTATTTT; cdr3_aa: CATTSNGGDTQYF
j_call: TRBJ2-2; d_call: TRBD2; clone_size: .; v_call: TRBV10-3; cdr3_nt: TGTGCCATCAGTGGTAACGGACTAGCGGTTAACACCGGGGAGCTGTTTTTT; cdr3_aa: CAISGNGLAVNTGELFF
j_call: TRBJ2-1; d_call: TRBD2; clone_size: .; v_call: TRBV4-2; cdr3_nt: TGTGCCAGCAGCCAACCCGGCGGGGGGGCCGGCAATGAGCAGTTCTTC; cdr3_aa: CASSQPGGGAGNEQFF
j_call: TRBJ2-3; d_call: TRBD1; clone_size: .; v_call: TRBV9; cdr3_nt: TGTGCCAGCAGCGAATTACAGGGGTGGGGAGATACGCAGTATTTT; cdr3_aa: CASSELQGWGDTQYF
j_call: TRBJ1-1; d_call: .; clone_size: .; v_call: TRBV5-1; cdr3_nt: TGCGCCAGCAGCTTGGGTACCAACCAAGCTTTCTTT; cdr3_aa: CASSLGTNQAFF
j_call: TRBJ1-3; d_call: .; clone_size: few; v_call: TRBV9; cdr3_nt: TGTGCCAGCAGCCCCCAGACAACGGGAAACACCATATATTTT; cdr3_aa: CASSPQTTGNTIYF
j_call: TRBJ2-1; d_call: TRBD1; clone_size: .; v_call: TRBV5-4; cdr3_nt: TGTGCCAGCAGCTTGGGAGGGGGGACAGGGTTCAATGAGCAGTTCTTC; cdr3_aa: CASSLGGGTGFNEQFF
j_call: TRBJ2-1; d_call: .; clone_size: .; v_call: TRBV5-1; cdr3_nt: TGCGCCAGCAGCTTGTCTTTACAGGGTGACAATGAGCAGTTCTTC; cdr3_aa: CASSLSLQGDNEQFF
j_call: TRBJ1-2; d_call: .; clone_size: .; v_call: TRBV5-1; cdr3_nt: TGCGCCAGCAGCTTGGATGTGGGGGTCCCCTATGGCTACACCTTC; cdr3_aa: CASSLDVGVPYGYTF
j_call: TRBJ2-5; d_call: .; clone_size: .; v_call: TRBV7-2; cdr3_nt: TGTGCCAGCAGCTTACCGTTACAGCAAGAGACCCAGTACTTC; cdr3_aa: CASSLPLQQETQYF
j_call: TRBJ1-2; d_call: .; clone_size: .; v_call: TRBV7-9; cdr3_nt: TGTGCCAGCAGTTTCAATCGGGGTGGCTACACCTTC; cdr3_aa: CASSFNRGGYTF
j_call: TRBJ2-7; d_call: .; clone_size: .; v_call: TRBV7-2; cdr3_nt: TGTGCCAGCAGCTTAGGTCCAGGGTACTACGAGCAGTACTTC; cdr3_aa: CASSLGPGYYEQYF
j_call: TRBJ1-1; d_call: .; clone_size: .; v_call: TRBV27; cdr3_nt: TGTGCCAGCAGTAAGGAGGGAAGGGGCACTGAAGCTTTCTTT; cdr3_aa: CASSKEGRGTEAFF
j_call: TRBJ1-4; d_call: TRBD1; clone_size: .; v_call: TRBV10-3; cdr3_nt: TGTGCCGCCGGCCGGACAGGGGGACAAGAAAAACTGTTTTTT; cdr3_aa: CAAGRTGGQEKLFF
j_call: TRBJ2-7; d_call: .; clone_size: few; v_call: TRBV10-3; cdr3_nt: TGTGCCATCAGTCAGGGACCCTACGAGCAGTACTTC; cdr3_aa: CAISQGPYEQYF
j_call: TRBJ1-3; d_call: TRBD1; clone_size: .; v_call: TRBV25-1; cdr3_nt: TGTGCCAGCGGGGACAGTACCTCTGGAAACACCATATATTTT; cdr3_aa: CASGDSTSGNTIYF
j_call: TRBJ2-2; d_call: .; clone_size: once; v_call: TRBV5-1; cdr3_nt: TGCGCCAGCAGCTTGGAAGTCTTTAAGGGAACCGGGGAGCTGTTTTTT; cdr3_aa: CASSLEVFKGTGELFF
j_call: TRBJ1-1; d_call: .; clone_size: .; v_call: TRBV6-1; cdr3_nt: TGTGCCAGCAGTGAAGTGGTAGGGGCCAACACTGAAGCTTTCTTT; cdr3_aa: CASSEVVGANTEAFF
j_call: TRBJ1-2; d_call: TRBD1; clone_size: .; v_call: TRBV5-1; cdr3_nt: TGCGCCACCACGGGGGACAGGAGGATAGAAGGCTACACCTTC; cdr3_aa: CATTGDRRIEGYTF
j_call: TRBJ1-5; d_call: .; clone_size: .; v_call: TRBV4-1; cdr3_nt: TGCGCCAGCAGCCAAGACCATAGCAATCAGCCCCAGCATTTT; cdr3_aa: CASSQDHSNQPQHF
j_call: TRBJ1-1; d_call: .; clone_size: .; v_call: TRBV4-1; cdr3_nt: TGCGCCAGCAGCCAAGGAATAGACTTCACTGAAGCTTTCTTT; cdr3_aa: CASSQGIDFTEAFF
j_call: TRBJ1-3; d_call: .; clone_size: .; v_call: TRBV20-1; cdr3_nt: TGCAGTGCCCTCGAGTCGAGGAAAGAATATTTT; cdr3_aa: CSALESRKEYF
j_call: TRBJ1-5; d_call: .; clone_size: .; v_call: TRBV4-3; cdr3_nt: TGCGCCAGCAGCCAATCCCATGGAGGCCAGGGCTCCGCCAATCAGCCCCAGCATTTT; cdr3_aa: CASSQSHGGQGSANQPQHF
j_call: TRBJ1-3; d_call: .; clone_size: .; v_call: TRBV5-1; cdr3_nt: TGCGCCAGCAGCTTGGGAGGGACCCGTTCTGGAAACACCATATATTTT; cdr3_aa: CASSLGGTRSGNTIYF
j_call: TRBJ1-2; d_call: .; clone_size: .; v_call: TRBV5-5; cdr3_nt: TGTGCCAGCACCGCGGGGGTACTTGAACCCTATGGCTACACCTTC; cdr3_aa: CASTAGVLEPYGYTF
j_call: TRBJ1-2; d_call: TRBD1; clone_size: .; v_call: TRBV10-3; cdr3_nt: TGTGCCATCAGCCGGGACAGGGCTTCCTATGGCTACACCTTC; cdr3_aa: CAISRDRASYGYTF
j_call: TRBJ2-1; d_call: .; clone_size: .; v_call: TRBV19; cdr3_nt: TGTGCCAGTAGTAGCGTCTGGGGCTCCTACAATGAGCAGTTCTTC; cdr3_aa: CASSSVWGSYNEQFF
j_call: TRBJ1-2; d_call: .; clone_size: .; v_call: TRBV30; cdr3_nt: TGTGCCTTCCCGTCCCCGGGTCCGAACTATGGCTACACCTTC; cdr3_aa: CAFPSPGPNYGYTF
j_call: TRBJ2-7; d_call: TRBD1; clone_size: .; v_call: TRBV5-4; cdr3_nt: TGTGCCAGCAGCTTAGGACAGGGCAACTACGAGCAGTACTTC; cdr3_aa: CASSLGQGNYEQYF
j_call: TRBJ2-7; d_call: TRBD1; clone_size: once; v_call: TRBV4-2; cdr3_nt: TGTGCCAGCAGCCAAGATGCTACGGGACAGGGTTTCAACGAGCAGTACTTC; cdr3_aa: CASSQDATGQGFNEQYF
j_call: TRBJ2-5; d_call: .; clone_size: .; v_call: TRBV7-6; cdr3_nt: TGTGCCAGCAGCCCAGTGGGGCGTGAGACCCAGTACTTC; cdr3_aa: CASSPVGRETQYF